The 30 T cell receptor beta chains given below trace back to one sample, sequenced in a study of T cells in Graves' hyperthyroidism and ophthalmopathy. The CDR3 regions of TCR beta were amplified from RNA transcripts. HTBI primers were the set used in a first-round RT-PCR of the TCR CDR3. TCRdb redid the calling of the multiplex PCR reads with MiXCR, one entry per CDR3 protein. This table holds just over 550,000 distinct CDR3 sequences, around 42% found once. Sequenced sample: peripheral blood or thyroid tissue (not recorded which). These receptors all come from a woman aged 18-29 years with Graves' hyperthyroidism.

This sequence joins TRBV10-3 and TRBJ2-5; unclear D gene. The DNA end is more similar to TRBJ2-1, so the J call may be wrong. The germline V gene encodes CDR1 ENHRY and CDR2 SYGVKD. The CDR3 contains 12 residues. The CDR3 region has the DNA TGTGCCATTGTGGATAGCTACAATGAGCAGTTCTTC. This encodes CAIVDSYNEQFF.

Concerning this clonotype itself: A much bigger clone sits one base away, suggesting this may be a read error. The rearrangement links TRBV29-1 to TRBJ1-1; D perhaps matches TRBD1 (6 bases). CDR1 is SQVTM, CDR2 ANQGSEA, per germline. The CDR3 has 13 amino acids. This CDR3 reads CGAQGGAGAEAFF. As DNA, the CDR3 is TGCGGCGCTCAAGGGGGGGCGGGGGCTGAAGCTTTCTTT.

This clonotype was observed a few times. V is TRBV6-5 and J is TRBJ1-2; the match to TRBD1 covers 10 bases. The V and J ends lost 7 bases and 4 bases, in that order; junction bases with no gene match: 9. CDR1 and CDR2 (germline): MNHEY, SVGAGI. The CDR3 has 15 residues. CDR3 sequence: CASKQARDRGYGYTF. DNA of the CDR3: TGTGCCAGCAAACAAGCGAGGGACAGGGGCTATGGCTACACCTTC.

Only a few counts were recorded for this clonotype. The chain has TRBV7-9 and TRBJ1-5; D might be TRBD1 (5 bases). Per germline, CDR1 SEHNR and CDR2 FQNEAQ (reference sequence). The CDR3 is made up of 13 amino acids. Trimming took off 11 bases at V and 4 bases at J, with 15 bases between the two ends. The CDR3 sequence: CAAAGQVNQPQHF. Here the CDR3 DNA reads TGTGCCGCCGCAGGGCAGGTTAATCAGCCCCAGCATTTT.

This clonotype was recorded a few times. V is TRBV24-1 and J is TRBJ1-2; D gene uncertain. Germline CDR1 reads KGHDR; CDR2 reads SFDVKD. This CDR3 is 10 amino acids long. Trimming took 6 bases from V and 7 from J, leaving 5 bases between them. The CDR3 nucleotides read TGTGCCACCAGTTTAATTGGCTACACCTTC. Its protein is CATSLIGYTF.

The rearrangement links TRBV25-1 to TRBJ2-2; a possible D gene is TRBD1 (5 bases). Trimming left V 3 bases short and J 10 bases short, with 12 bases between. This CDR3 is 13 amino acids long. Per germline, CDR1 MGHDK and CDR2 SYGVNS. CDR3 protein: CASSDSKGEELFF. The DNA of the CDR3 is TGTGCCAGCAGTGACTCGAAAGGGGAGGAGCTGTTTTTT.

This clonotype was seen ten or more times. This rearrangement joins TRBV9 to TRBJ1-5, with D uncertain. The V gene's germline CDR1 is SGDLS and CDR2 YYNGEE. CDR3 length equals 15 residues. Trimming pared 3 bases from V and 2 bases from J, leaving 12 bases between. The CDR3 is CASSAATLGNQPQHF. CDR3 nucleotides: TGTGCCAGCAGCGCAGCTACGTTAGGCAATCAGCCCCAGCATTTT.

With respect to this clonotype: Possible read error: a much larger clone is one base away. The chain employs TRBV10-3 and TRBJ1-6, with TRBD1 matching 8 bases. CDR1 is ENHRY, CDR2 SYGVKD, per germline. This CDR3 has 13 residues. CDR3 coding DNA: TGTGCCACCGGGACGGACAGGGATTCACTCCTCCACTTT. Its translation is CATGTDRDSLLHF.

CDR3 in DNA: TGTGCCAGCAGCCAAACTAGCGGGCTCTGGGAGCAGTACTTC. It specifies CASSQTSGLWEQYF. J is TRBJ2-7 and V is TRBV6-1; 9 bases are shared with TRBD2. The ends lost 6 bases at V and 7 bases at J; junction bases unmatched: 10. This CDR3 is built from 14 residues. Looked up from germline, CDR1 is MNHNS and CDR2 is SASEGT.

The chain couples TRBV7-6 to TRBJ1-1; no clear D. The V end was cut by 5 bases, the J end by 7 bases, with 17 bases between. Germline values: CDR1 SGHVS, CDR2 FNYEAQ. This CDR3 contains 14 residues. CDR3 in DNA: TGTGCCAGCAGCCCCCCCGGCGAGAGTGATGAAGCTTTCTTT. Translating it yields CASSPPGESDEAFF.

This clonotype came up a few times. V and J are TRBV7-9 and TRBJ2-7; D possibly uses TRBD1 or TRBD2 (5 bases each). Germline CDR1 reads SEHNR; CDR2 reads FQNEAQ (reference sequence). V gave up 5 bases and J gave up 4 bases, with 18 bases separating them. The CDR3 extends over 15 amino acids. Here the CDR3 reads CASSPGTHYVYEQYF. DNA for the CDR3: TGTGCCAGCAGCCCCGGGACCCATTACGTGTACGAGCAGTACTTC.

The chain couples TRBV20-1 to TRBJ1-1; TRBD1 is a possible D gene (5 bases). Per germline, CDR1 DFQATT and CDR2 SNEGSKA (reference sequence). This CDR3 comprises 14 residues. V was trimmed by 6 bases and J by 4 bases, leaving 18 bases between them. CDR3 sequence: CSAPVKGSPTEAFF. Written as DNA, the CDR3 is TGCAGTGCCCCCGTCAAGGGGAGCCCCACTGAAGCTTTCTTT.

About this clonotype: This sequence may be a read error, since a much larger clone differs from it by one base. V and J are TRBV7-9 and TRBJ1-4; 9 positions agree with TRBD1. The CDR3 contains 14 residues. Germline V gene data show CDR1 as SEHNR and CDR2 as FQNEAQ (reference sequence). Trimming at V came to 4 bases and at J to 7 bases, leaving 4 bases not matched to a gene. CDR3 amino acids: CASSSDRGSEKLFF. Here the CDR3 DNA reads TGTGCCAGCAGCTCCGACAGGGGGAGTGAAAAACTGTTTTTT.

This clonotype was seen a single time. The chain carries TRBV5-2 and TRBJ1-1. TRBV5-2 represents a pseudogene. The CDR3 is 15 residues long. The CDR3 spells CASSLTENRNTEAFF. For the CDR3, the DNA is TGTGCCAGCTCCTTGACAGAGAACCGGAACACTGAAGCTTTCTTT.

V usage is TRBV7-3 and J usage is TRBJ2-7; TRBD1 is a possible D gene (6 bases). The germline V gene encodes CDR1 SGHTA and CDR2 FQGTGA. V shed 10 bases and J shed 6 bases, with 19 bases lying between them. The CDR3 is 13 residues long. CDR3 protein: CAILPGTFAEQYF. Here the CDR3 DNA reads TGTGCCATCCTTCCAGGGACATTCGCCGAGCAGTACTTC.

V and J are TRBV7-9 and TRBJ2-7; D is unresolved. Germline CDR1 is SEHNR and CDR2 is FQNEAQ (reference sequence). The CDR3 loop spans 10 amino acids. V lost 5 bases to trimming and J lost 10 bases, with 9 bases between them. The CDR3 sequence: CASSPKRQYF. As DNA, the CDR3 is TGTGCCAGCAGCCCTAAGAGACAGTACTTC.

This clonotype has a handful of counts. V and J are TRBV12-3 or TRBV12-4 and TRBJ1-1; tentatively, D is TRBD1 (5 bases). V was pared by 1 base and J by 1 base, with 10 bases between. The CDR3 extends over 15 amino acids. Written as DNA, the CDR3 is TGTGCCAGCAGTTTAGAGGGGATACCGAACACTGAAGCTTTCTTT. Translation gives CASSLEGIPNTEAFF.

The chain joins TRBV15 to TRBJ2-7; 8 bases fit TRBD1. Trimming at V came to 0 bases and at J to 7 bases, leaving 8 bases not matched to a gene. CDR1 is LNHNV and CDR2 is YYDKDF in the germline V gene (reference sequence). This CDR3 is built from 15 residues. CDR3 nucleotide sequence: TGTGCCACCAGCAGAGATCGGGCAGGGGGCAGGGAGCAGTACTTC. This sequence encodes CATSRDRAGGREQYF.

The rearrangement joins TRBV7-3 to TRBJ2-7, with D hard to call. The germline V gene encodes CDR1 SGHTA and CDR2 FQGTGA. V was clipped by 4 bases and J by 4 bases, with 11 bases between them. The CDR3 extends over 13 amino acids. The CDR3 spells CASSYNKDYEQYF. Here the CDR3 DNA reads TGTGCCAGCAGCTATAACAAGGATTACGAGCAGTACTTC.

About this clonotype itself: The CDR3 end shows no conserved phenylalanine or tryptophan, and so a read error is likely. The DNA is omitted, as the CDR3 cannot be located on it reliably, and the CDR3 follows TCRdb's listing. The gene calls are TRBV14 and TRBJ1-4. Looked up from germline, CDR1 is SGHDN and CDR2 is FVKESK. The CDR3 is 8 amino acids long, termini counted. The CDR3 sequence is CASSPFGS.

This clonotype was seen a handful of times. The chain employs TRBV20-1 and TRBJ2-7, with 9 bases that match TRBD2. The CDR3 is made up of 13 amino acids. The germline V gene has CDR1 DFQATT and CDR2 SNEGSKA (reference sequence). The junction had 8 bases not matched to a gene; V was cut back by 6 bases and J by 5 bases. CDR3 region: CSAGRVAGDEQYF. The CDR3 DNA reads as TGCAGTGCGGGGAGGGTAGCGGGAGACGAGCAGTACTTC.

This rearrangement joins TRBV25-1 to TRBJ1-2, with D possibly matching TRBD1 (5 bases). The CDR3 contains 15 residues. Trimming removed 4 bases from V and 3 bases from J, with 15 bases in between. Germline lookup yields CDR1 MGHDK and CDR2 SYGVNS. CDR3 sequence reads: CASSVDPGVYYGYTF. Written as DNA, the CDR3 is TGTGCCAGCAGTGTCGATCCGGGGGTTTACTATGGCTACACCTTC.

The chain employs TRBV7-2 and TRBJ1-4; D gene ambiguous. The V and J ends lost 9 bases and 5 bases respectively, with 16 bases between them. CDR3 length equals 14 residues. Germline V lookup: CDR1 SGHTA, CDR2 FQGNSA. CDR3 nucleotides: TGTGCCAGTAGTCTGGTGGCCTACAATGAAAAACTGTTTTTT. Amino acids: CASSLVAYNEKLFF.

There are many counts of this clonotype. V is TRBV20-1 and J is TRBJ1-1, with D hard to call. Trimming pared 3 bases from V and 2 bases from J, leaving 4 bases between. The CDR3 covers 11 residues. The germline V gene has CDR1 DFQATT and CDR2 SNEGSKA (reference sequence). This CDR3 is CSASDNTEAFF. CDR3 nucleotides: TGCAGTGCTAGCGATAACACTGAAGCTTTCTTT.

The chain uses TRBV12-3 or TRBV12-4 and TRBJ2-5; 7 bases are shared with TRBD1. The CDR3 runs to 13 residues. V was pared by 8 bases and J by 4 bases, with 7 bases of the junction left unmatched. Here the CDR3 reads CASGLSGGETQYF. The CDR3 nucleotides are TGTGCCAGCGGTCTCTCAGGGGGAGAGACCCAGTACTTC.

CDR3 sequence reads: CASSSLGGEQYF. The CDR3, as DNA: TGTGCCAGCAGCTCCCTAGGGGGCGAGCAGTACTTC. The rearrangement uses TRBV7-9 and TRBJ2-7; D possibly corresponds to TRBD1 (6 bases). Trimming removed 4 bases from V and 6 bases from J, with 10 bases in between. Per germline, CDR1 SEHNR and CDR2 FQNEAQ (reference sequence). The CDR3 spans 12 residues.

The rearrangement links TRBV7-2 to TRBJ2-7; TRBD1 agrees at 9 bases. Germline CDR1 reads SGHTA; CDR2 reads FQGNSA. J lost 4 bases, V lost 5 bases, and 6 bases had no gene match. The CDR3 is 14 amino acids. The CDR3 here is CASSQETGGYEQYF. The CDR3 nucleotides are TGTGCCAGCAGCCAAGAGACAGGGGGGTACGAGCAGTACTTC.

This clonotype was observed many times. V is TRBV7-2 and J is TRBJ2-7; D gene unclear. The CDR3 contains 14 residues. CDR1 and CDR2 (germline): SGHTA, FQGNSA. Trimming left V 1 base short and J 6 bases short, with 13 bases between. This CDR3 is CASSLDYGPSEQYF. CDR3 DNA: TGTGCCAGCAGCTTAGACTACGGCCCCAGCGAGCAGTACTTC.

The chain has TRBV25-1 and TRBJ2-7; 7 nucleotides align to TRBD2. The CDR3 contains 14 residues. Germline V gives CDR1 MGHDK, CDR2 SYGVNS. Here the CDR3 DNA reads TGTGCTAGGCAGGGCGGGAGAATCGGGTACGAGCAGTACTTC. Translating gives CARQGGRIGYEQYF.

The chain carries TRBV7-2 and TRBJ2-7, with D tentatively TRBD1 or TRBD2 (7 bases each). The V end lost 5 bases, the J end lost 0 bases, and 26 bases lay between the germline ends. This CDR3 contains 19 residues. Per germline, CDR1 SGHTA and CDR2 FQGNSA. The CDR3 sequence is CASSHDRVGAGRSSYEQYF. The CDR3 coding sequence is TGTGCCAGCAGCCATGACAGGGTAGGAGCGGGGAGGAGCTCCTACGAGCAGTACTTC.